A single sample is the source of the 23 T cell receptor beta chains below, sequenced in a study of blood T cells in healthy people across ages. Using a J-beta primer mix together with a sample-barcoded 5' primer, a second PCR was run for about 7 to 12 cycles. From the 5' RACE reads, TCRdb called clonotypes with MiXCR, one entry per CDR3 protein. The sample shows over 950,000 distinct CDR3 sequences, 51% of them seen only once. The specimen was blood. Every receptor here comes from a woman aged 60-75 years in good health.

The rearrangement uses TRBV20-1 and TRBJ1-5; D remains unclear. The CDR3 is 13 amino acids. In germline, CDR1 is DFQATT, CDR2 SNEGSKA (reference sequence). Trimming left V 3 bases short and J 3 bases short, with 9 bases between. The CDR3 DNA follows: TGCAGTGCTAGGAACAGCCACAATCAGCCCCAGCATTTT. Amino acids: CSARNSHNQPQHF.

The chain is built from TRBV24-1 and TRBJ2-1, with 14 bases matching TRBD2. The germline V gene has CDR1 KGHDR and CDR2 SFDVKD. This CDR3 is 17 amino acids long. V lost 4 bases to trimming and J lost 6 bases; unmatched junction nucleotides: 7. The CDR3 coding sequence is TGTGCCACCAGTGACCCCCCGGGGACTAGCGGGAGCAATGAGCAGTTCTTC. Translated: CATSDPPGTSGSNEQFF.

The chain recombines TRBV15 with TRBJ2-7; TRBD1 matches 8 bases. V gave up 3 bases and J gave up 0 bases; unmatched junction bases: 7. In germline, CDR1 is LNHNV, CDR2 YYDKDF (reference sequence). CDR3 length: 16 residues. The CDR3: CATSSRQGTSSYEQYF. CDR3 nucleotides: TGTGCCACCAGCAGCCGACAGGGGACCTCCTCCTACGAGCAGTACTTC.

The CDR3 nucleotides are TGTGCCAGCAGTCAGCAGGGGATTAGAGGCTACACCTTC. As protein: CASSQQGIRGYTF. The chain links TRBV12-3 or TRBV12-4 to TRBJ1-2, with D possibly being TRBD1 (6 bases). The CDR3 has 13 residues. V lost 5 bases, J lost 8 bases, and 15 bases lay in between.

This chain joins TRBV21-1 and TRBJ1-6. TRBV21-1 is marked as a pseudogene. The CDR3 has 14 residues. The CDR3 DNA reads TGTGCCAGCAGCAAAGATGTCCTTAATTCACCCCTCCACTTT. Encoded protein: CASSKDVLNSPLHF.

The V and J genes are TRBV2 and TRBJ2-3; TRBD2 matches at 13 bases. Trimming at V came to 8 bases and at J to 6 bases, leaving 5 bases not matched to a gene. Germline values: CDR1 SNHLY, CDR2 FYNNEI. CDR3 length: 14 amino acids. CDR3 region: CASRPTSGRDTQYF. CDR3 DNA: TGTGCCAGCCGGCCGACTAGCGGGAGGGATACGCAGTATTTT.

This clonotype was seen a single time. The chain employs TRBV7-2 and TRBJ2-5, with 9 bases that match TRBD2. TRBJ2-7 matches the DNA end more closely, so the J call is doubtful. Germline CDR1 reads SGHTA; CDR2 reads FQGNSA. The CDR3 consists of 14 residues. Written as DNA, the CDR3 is TGTGCCAGCAGCTTCCGGAGCGGGGGGAACGAGCAGTACTTC. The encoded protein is CASSFRSGGNEQYF.

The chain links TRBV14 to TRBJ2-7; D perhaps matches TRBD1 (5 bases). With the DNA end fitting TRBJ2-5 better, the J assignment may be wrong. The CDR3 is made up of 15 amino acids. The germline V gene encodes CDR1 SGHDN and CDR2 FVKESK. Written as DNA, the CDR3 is TGTGCCAGCAGCCTTGAGACAGTCGGCCAAGAGACCCAGTACTTC. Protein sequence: CASSLETVGQETQYF.

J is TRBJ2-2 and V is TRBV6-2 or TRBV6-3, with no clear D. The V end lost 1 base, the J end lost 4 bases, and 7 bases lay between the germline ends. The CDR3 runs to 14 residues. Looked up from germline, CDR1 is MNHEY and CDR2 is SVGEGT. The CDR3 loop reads CASSYYKPTGELFF. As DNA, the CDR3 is TGTGCCAGCAGTTACTACAAACCCACCGGGGAGCTGTTTTTT.

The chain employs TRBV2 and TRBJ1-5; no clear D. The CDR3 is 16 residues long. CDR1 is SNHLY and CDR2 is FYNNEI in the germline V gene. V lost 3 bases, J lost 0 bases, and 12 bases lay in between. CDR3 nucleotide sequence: TGTGCCAGCAGTGAGCGTTGGATCTATAGCAATCAGCCCCAGCATTTT. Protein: CASSERWIYSNQPQHF.

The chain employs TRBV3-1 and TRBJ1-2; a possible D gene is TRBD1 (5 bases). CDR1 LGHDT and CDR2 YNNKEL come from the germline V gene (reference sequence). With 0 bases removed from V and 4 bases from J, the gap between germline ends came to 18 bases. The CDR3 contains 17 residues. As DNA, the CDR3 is TGTGCCAGCAGCCAAGATAGGATGGGGACTTGGACCTATGGCTACACCTTC. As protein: CASSQDRMGTWTYGYTF.

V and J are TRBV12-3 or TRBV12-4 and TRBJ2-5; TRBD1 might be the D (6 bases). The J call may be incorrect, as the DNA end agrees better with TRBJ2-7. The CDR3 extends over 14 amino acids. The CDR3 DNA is TGTGCCAGCACCCCAGGGACAATCTCCATCGAGCAGTACTTC. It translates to CASTPGTISIEQYF.

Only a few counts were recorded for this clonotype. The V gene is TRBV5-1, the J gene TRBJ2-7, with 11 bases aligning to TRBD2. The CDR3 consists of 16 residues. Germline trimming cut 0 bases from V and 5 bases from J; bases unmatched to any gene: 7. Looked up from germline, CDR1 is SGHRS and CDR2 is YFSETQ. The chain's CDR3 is CASSLAKTSGNNEQYF. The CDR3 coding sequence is TGCGCCAGCAGCTTGGCCAAGACTAGCGGGAACAACGAGCAGTACTTC.

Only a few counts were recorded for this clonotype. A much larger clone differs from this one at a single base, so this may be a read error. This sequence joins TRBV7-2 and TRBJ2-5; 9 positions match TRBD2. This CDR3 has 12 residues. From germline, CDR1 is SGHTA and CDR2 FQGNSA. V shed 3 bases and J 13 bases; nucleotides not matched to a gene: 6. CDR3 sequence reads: CASSFISGSRYF. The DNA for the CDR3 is TGTGCCAGCAGCTTCATTAGCGGGAGTCGGTACTTC.

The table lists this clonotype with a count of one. This CDR3 reads CASSQEYHEQYF. The CDR3 nucleotides read TGTGCCAGCTCGCAGGAGTATCACGAGCAGTACTTC. The V call is TRBV18, the J call TRBJ2-4; no clear D gene. The J call may be in error: the DNA end matches TRBJ2-7 better. Looked up from germline, CDR1 is KGHSH and CDR2 is LQKENI. This CDR3 region has 12 residues.

Written as DNA, the CDR3 is TGTGCCAGCAGTTACCCCAGCGGGACAGTGTACAATGAGCAGTTCTTC. Residues: CASSYPSGTVYNEQFF. The chain uses TRBV28 and TRBJ2-1; D may match TRBD1 or TRBD2 (7 bases each). Germline CDR1 MDHEN, CDR2 SYDVKM. V gave up 4 bases and J gave up 4 bases, with 17 bases separating them. This CDR3 is 16 amino acids long. The full variable domain, its missing parts supplied by reference TRBV28 and TRBJ2-1, is DVKVTQSSRYLVKRTGEKVFLECVQDMDHENMFWYRQDPGLGLRLIYFSYDVKMKEKGDIPEGYSVSREKKERFSLILESASTNQTSMYLCASSYPSGTVYNEQFFGPGTRLTVL.

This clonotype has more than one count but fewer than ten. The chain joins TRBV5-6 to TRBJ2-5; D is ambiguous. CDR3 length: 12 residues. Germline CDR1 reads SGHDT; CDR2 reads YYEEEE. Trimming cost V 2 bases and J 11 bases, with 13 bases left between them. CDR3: CASSFWVSEQYF. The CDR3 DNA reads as TGTGCCAGCAGCTTTTGGGTGAGTGAGCAGTACTTC.

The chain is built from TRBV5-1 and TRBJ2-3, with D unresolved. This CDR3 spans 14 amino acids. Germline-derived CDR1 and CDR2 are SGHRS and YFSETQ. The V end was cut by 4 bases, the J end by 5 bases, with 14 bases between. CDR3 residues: CASSVVPSVDTQYF. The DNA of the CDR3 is TGCGCCAGCAGCGTGGTGCCATCGGTAGATACGCAGTATTTT.

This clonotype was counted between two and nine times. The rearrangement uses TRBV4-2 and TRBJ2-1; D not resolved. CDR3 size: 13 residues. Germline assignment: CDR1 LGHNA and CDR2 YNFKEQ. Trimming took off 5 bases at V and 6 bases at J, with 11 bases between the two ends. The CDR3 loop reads CASSTLETNEQFF. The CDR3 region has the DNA TGTGCCAGCAGCACCCTAGAGACCAATGAGCAGTTCTTC.

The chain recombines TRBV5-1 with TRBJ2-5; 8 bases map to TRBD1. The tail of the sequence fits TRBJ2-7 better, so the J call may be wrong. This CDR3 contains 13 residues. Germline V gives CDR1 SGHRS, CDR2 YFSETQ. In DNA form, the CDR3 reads TGCGCCAGCGGCCGAAACCAGGGGGCCGAGCAGTACTTC. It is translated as CASGRNQGAEQYF.

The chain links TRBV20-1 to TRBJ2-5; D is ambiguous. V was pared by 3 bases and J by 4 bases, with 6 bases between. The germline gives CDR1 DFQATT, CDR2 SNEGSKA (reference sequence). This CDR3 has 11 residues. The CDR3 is CSASRVETQYF. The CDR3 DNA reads TGCAGTGCTAGTAGGGTAGAGACCCAGTACTTC.

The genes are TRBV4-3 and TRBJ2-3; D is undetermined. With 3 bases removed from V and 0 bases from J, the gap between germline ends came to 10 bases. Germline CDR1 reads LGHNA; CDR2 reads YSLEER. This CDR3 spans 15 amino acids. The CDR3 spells CASSHEFASTDTQYF. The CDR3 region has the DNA TGCGCCAGCAGCCATGAATTCGCAAGCACAGATACGCAGTATTTT.

The CDR3 spells CASSKLTGPKPDTQYF. Written as DNA, the CDR3 is TGTGCCAGCAGCAAACTCACCGGGCCAAAACCAGATACGCAGTATTTT. This chain connects TRBV6-5 to TRBJ2-3; D is unresolved. CDR1 and CDR2 from the germline V gene are MNHEY and SVGAGI. The CDR3 extends over 16 amino acids. V was pared by 6 bases and J by 4 bases, with 20 bases between.